The rows below give T cell receptor beta chains drawn from one sample of a study of shared clonotypes between healthy human individuals. Data came from immunoSEQ multiplex PCR; TCRdb stores just in-frame clones and leaves some out. The sample includes 2.3 million or so clones, more than 80% seen only once; the top ten take under 0.45%. The specimen was naive CD4+ T cells from PBMCs. The source is a man aged 18-30 years in good health. Some clones in this sample may be carry-over from other donors' samples. CDR3s include the opening cysteine and the closing phenylalanine or tryptophan.

TRBV19	TRBJ1-5	CASSIDRGQPQHF
TRBV11-2	TRBJ2-3	CASSPVGGSKADTQYF
TRBV28	TRBJ2-2	CASSSPGTLSTGELFF
TRBV5-1	TRBJ2-7	CASSSGPPSRRNYEQYF
TRBV7-3	TRBJ1-1	CASSLGTGVTNTEAFF
TRBV6-1	TRBJ2-5	CASSEALNSGRFGETQYF
TRBV10-2	TRBJ2-2	CASSGTSSWTGELFF
TRBV27	TRBJ2-3	CASRMGGRRADTQYF
TRBV7-8	TRBJ1-1	CASSLLLTAEAFF
TRBV7-3	TRBJ1-1	CASSATGIGATEAFF
TRBV5-1	TRBJ2-3	CASSPGLAGPDTQYF
TRBV4-1	TRBJ2-5	CASSQGVGGVEATQYF
TRBV20-1	TRBJ2-7	CSAARYEQYF
TRBV6-1	TRBJ2-3	CASSDGTSGSTDTQYF
TRBV28	TRBJ1-2	CASSTGGLRGYTF
TRBV19	TRBJ1-4	CASSNFGAGSVQKLFF
TRBV5-1	TRBJ2-5	CASSKGTGEETQYF
TRBV5-1	TRBJ2-1	CASSEGQGANEQFF
TRBV7-3	TRBJ2-3	CASSFGQTDTQYF
TRBV7-3	TRBJ2-1	CASSLIAALYNEQFF
TRBV19	TRBJ2-1	CASSILAGGNEQFF
TRBV2	TRBJ2-3	CASSVDRDESDTQYF
TRBV5-1	TRBJ2-3	CASSKGTGPDTQYF
TRBV28	TRBJ1-2	CASRPMSQTYGYTF
TRBV4-1	TRBJ2-7	CASSRGLAQTYEQYF
TRBV5-1	TRBJ2-7	CASSSSIGTSEGEQYF
TRBV7-2	TRBJ2-2	CASSAIGITGELFF
TRBV15	TRBJ2-7	CATSRDYLAGSYEQYF
TRBV6-5	TRBJ1-1	CASRFTENTEAFF
TRBV7-9	TRBJ2-1	CASSSWGLRPYNEQFF
TRBV25-1	TRBJ1-1	CASSEGQGLNTEAFF
TRBV5-1	TRBJ2-3	CASSPGPGDTQYF
TRBV11-1	TRBJ1-1	CASSLEKNRGGLSTEAFF
TRBV28	TRBJ2-3	CASRHGGGSTDTQYF
TRBV5-1	TRBJ2-5	CASSPGLAGAKETQYF
TRBV5-5	TRBJ1-2	CASSLGRDGDGYTF
TRBV7-9	TRBJ2-3	CASSYLTGGMADTQYF
TRBV6-5	TRBJ2-1	CASSYRGLAAYNEQFF
TRBV6-4	TRBJ2-7	CASRADRPPYEQYF
TRBV6-5	TRBJ2-2	CASSRTGESTGELFF
TRBV29-1	TRBJ2-2	CSATGQTNTGELFF
TRBV5-6	TRBJ2-1	CASSPGRIVPYNEQFF
TRBV5-6	TRBJ2-7	CASSLAGEWDYEQYF
TRBV5-1	TRBJ2-1	CASSLVVGSSNEQFF
TRBV2	TRBJ2-3	CASTGGTASTDTQYF
TRBV28	TRBJ1-1	CASLRGHQAFF
TRBV18	TRBJ2-2	CASSPTGGDGELFF
TRBV5-1	TRBJ1-1	CASSLLIRGWNTEAFF
TRBV30	TRBJ1-1	CAWIPNVVPYGTEAFF
TRBV15	TRBJ2-7	CATSRGPGTAAPYEQYF
TRBV5-4	TRBJ1-2	CASSLDLGQGRGYTF
TRBV19	TRBJ2-7	CASSDWGDYEQYF
TRBV5-8	TRBJ1-1	CASNSPGQGDSEAFF
TRBV5-6	TRBJ2-7	CASSLTSRTIPYEQYF
TRBV5-1	TRBJ2-3	CASSLYAGEGTDTQYF
TRBV7-9	TRBJ1-6	CASSLHRRGNGTRVPLHF
TRBV15	TRBJ2-7	CATSRSGSMSEQYF
TRBV6-5	TRBJ2-5	CASTRTVQETQYF